This note documents a single TCR beta chain sequence. It differs at one base from a far larger clone, so likely a read error. Primers targeting TRAV and TRBV primed first-strand cDNA, covering alpha and beta chains. With a constant-region primer and a V-primer adapter, TCRs were subjected to approximately 21 PCR cycles of amplification. A single record per CDR3 protein comes from TCRdb applying MiXCR to the reads. The sample lists approximately 84,000 distinct CDR3 sequences; less than 20% were seen once. Trimming left V 8 bases short and J 3 bases short, with 14 bases between. The germline V gene has CDR1 MNHEY and CDR2 SMNVEV (reference sequence). CDR3 length: 15 residues. The entry originates in a study of low-dose radiotherapy and immunotherapy resistance in tumors. At the level of the study: Dosing of intravenous cyclophosphamide at 200 mg/m2 occurred every two weeks and took place one day prior to radiation and immunotherapy.

Regarding time point: after trial treatment. Treatment denoted: LDRT plus nivolumab, ipilimumab, low-dose cyclophosphamide and aspirin (RACIN trial). The donors' regimen was nivolumab, ipilimumab, aspirin, low-dose cyclophosphamide and low-dose radiotherapy. The sample here was PBMCs, taken after low-dose radiotherapy plus immunotherapy. The source is a male donor with prostate cancer. V is TRBV27 and J is TRBJ1-6; D might be TRBD1 (5 bases). CDR3 sequence (DNA): TGTGCCAGCTATACCCGGACATGCTATAATTCACCCCTCCACTTT. It specifies CASYTRTCYNSPLHF.